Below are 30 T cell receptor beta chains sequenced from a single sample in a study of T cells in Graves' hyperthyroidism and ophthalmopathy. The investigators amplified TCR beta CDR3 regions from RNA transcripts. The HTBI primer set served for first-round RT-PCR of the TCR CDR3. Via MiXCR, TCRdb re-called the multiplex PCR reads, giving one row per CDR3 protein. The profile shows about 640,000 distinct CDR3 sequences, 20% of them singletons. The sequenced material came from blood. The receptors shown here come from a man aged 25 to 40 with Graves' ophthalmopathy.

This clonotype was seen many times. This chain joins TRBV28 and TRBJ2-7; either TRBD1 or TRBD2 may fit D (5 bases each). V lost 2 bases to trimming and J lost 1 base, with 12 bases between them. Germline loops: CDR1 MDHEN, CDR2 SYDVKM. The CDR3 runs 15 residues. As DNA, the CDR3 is TGTGCCAGCAGTTTAGGGGGATTCAAATCCTACGAGCAGTACTTC. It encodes CASSLGGFKSYEQYF.

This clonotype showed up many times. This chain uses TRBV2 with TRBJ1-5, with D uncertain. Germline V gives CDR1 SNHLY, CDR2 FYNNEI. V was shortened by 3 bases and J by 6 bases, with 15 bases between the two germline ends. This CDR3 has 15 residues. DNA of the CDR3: TGTGCCAGCAGTGATGCGGTGGGAGGGTTTCAGCCCCAGCATTTT. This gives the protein CASSDAVGGFQPQHF.

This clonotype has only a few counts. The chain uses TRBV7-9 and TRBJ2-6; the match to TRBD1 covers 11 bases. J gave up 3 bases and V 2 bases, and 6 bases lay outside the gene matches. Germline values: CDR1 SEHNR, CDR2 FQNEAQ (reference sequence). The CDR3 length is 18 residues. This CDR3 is CASSLKDRGRSGANVLTF. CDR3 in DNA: TGTGCCAGCAGCTTAAAGGACAGGGGGCGCAGTGGGGCCAACGTCCTGACTTTC.

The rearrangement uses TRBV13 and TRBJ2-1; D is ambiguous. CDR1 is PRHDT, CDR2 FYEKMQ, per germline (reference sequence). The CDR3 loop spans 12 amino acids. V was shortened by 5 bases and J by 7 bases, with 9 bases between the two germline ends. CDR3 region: CASSPPINEQFF. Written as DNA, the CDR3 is TGTGCCAGCAGCCCGCCGATAAATGAGCAGTTCTTC.

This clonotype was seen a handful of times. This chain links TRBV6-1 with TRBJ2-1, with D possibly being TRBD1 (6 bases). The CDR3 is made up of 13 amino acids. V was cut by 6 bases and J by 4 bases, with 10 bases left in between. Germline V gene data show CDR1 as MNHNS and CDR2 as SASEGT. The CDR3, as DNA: TGTGCCAGCAGCAAACAGGGTTACAATGAGCAGTTCTTC. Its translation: CASSKQGYNEQFF.

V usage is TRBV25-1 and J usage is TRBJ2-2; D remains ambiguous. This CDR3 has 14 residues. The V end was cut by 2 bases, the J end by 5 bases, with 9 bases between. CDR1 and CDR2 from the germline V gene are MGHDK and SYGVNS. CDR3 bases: TGTGCCAGCAGTGAACAGGATTCTACCGGGGAGCTGTTTTTT. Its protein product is CASSEQDSTGELFF.

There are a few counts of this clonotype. In nucleotides, the CDR3 is TGTGCCTTGAGACAGGGGACCGGGGAGCTGTTTTTT. Protein: CALRQGTGELFF. The rearrangement links TRBV30 to TRBJ2-2; TRBD1 aligns across 8 bases. The CDR3 has 12 amino acids. The ends lost 7 bases at V and 5 bases at J; junction bases unmatched: 3. CDR1 GTSNPN and CDR2 SVGIG come from the germline V gene (reference sequence).

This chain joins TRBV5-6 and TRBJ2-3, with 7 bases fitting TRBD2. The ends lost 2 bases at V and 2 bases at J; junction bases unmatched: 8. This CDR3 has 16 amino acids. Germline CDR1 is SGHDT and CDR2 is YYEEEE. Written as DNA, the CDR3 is TGTGCCAGCAGCTTCCCTGGGGGAGGGAACACAGATACGCAGTATTTT. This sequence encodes CASSFPGGGNTDTQYF.

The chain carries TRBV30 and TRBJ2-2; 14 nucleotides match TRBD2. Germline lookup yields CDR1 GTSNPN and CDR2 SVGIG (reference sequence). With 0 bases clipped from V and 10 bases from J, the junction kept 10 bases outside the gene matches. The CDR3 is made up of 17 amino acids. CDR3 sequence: CAWSVDRLAGGPMELFF. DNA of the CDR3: TGTGCCTGGAGTGTCGACAGACTAGCGGGAGGGCCGATGGAGCTGTTTTTT.

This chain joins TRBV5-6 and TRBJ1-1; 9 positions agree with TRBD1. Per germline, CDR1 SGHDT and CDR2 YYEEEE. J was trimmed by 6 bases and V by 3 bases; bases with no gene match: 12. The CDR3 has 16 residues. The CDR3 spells CASSYRDRVRMAEAFF. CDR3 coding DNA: TGTGCCAGCAGCTATCGGGACAGGGTAAGAATGGCTGAAGCTTTCTTT.

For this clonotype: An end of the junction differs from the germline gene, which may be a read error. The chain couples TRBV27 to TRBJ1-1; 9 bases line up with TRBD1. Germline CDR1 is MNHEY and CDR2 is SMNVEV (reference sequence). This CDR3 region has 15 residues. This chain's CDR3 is CASSSLQGANTGAFF. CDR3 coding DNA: TGTGCCAGCAGTTCCCTACAGGGGGCGAACACTGGAGCTTTCTTT.

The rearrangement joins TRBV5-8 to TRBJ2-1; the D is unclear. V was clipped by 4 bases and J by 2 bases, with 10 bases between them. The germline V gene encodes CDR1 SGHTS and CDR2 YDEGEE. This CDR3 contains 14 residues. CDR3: CASSQEPAYNEQFF. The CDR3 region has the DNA TGTGCCAGCAGCCAAGAACCGGCCTACAATGAGCAGTTCTTC.

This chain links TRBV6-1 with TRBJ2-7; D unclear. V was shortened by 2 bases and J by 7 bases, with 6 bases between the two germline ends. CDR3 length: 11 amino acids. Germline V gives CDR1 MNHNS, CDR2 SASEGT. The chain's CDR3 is CASSEYPEQYF. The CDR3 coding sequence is TGTGCCAGCAGTGAATATCCGGAGCAGTACTTC.

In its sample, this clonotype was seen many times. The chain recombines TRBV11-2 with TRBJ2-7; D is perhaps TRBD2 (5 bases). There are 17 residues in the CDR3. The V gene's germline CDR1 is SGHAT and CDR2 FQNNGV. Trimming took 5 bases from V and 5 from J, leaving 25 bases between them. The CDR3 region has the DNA TGTGCCAGCAGCCCCACTGGTGTGGGAGAGTTGGTCCACGAGCAGTACTTC. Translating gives CASSPTGVGELVHEQYF.

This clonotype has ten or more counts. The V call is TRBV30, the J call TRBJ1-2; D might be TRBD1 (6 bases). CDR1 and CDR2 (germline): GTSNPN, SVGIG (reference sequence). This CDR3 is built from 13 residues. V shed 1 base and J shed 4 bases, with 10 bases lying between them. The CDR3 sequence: CAWSDQGTYGYTF. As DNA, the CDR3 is TGTGCCTGGAGTGATCAGGGGACCTATGGCTACACCTTC.

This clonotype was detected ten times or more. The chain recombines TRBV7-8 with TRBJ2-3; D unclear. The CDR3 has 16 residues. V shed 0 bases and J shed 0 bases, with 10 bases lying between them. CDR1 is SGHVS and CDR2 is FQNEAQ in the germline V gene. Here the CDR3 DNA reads TGTGCCAGCAGCTTAGCGGCCAGACTTAGCACAGATACGCAGTATTTT. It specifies CASSLAARLSTDTQYF. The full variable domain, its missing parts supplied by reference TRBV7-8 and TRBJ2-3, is GAGVSQSPRYKVAKRGQDVALRCDPISGHVSLFWYQQALGQGPEFLTYFQNEAQLDKSGLPSDRFFAERPEGSVSTLKIQRTQQEDSAVYLCASSLAARLSTDTQYFGPGTRLTVL.

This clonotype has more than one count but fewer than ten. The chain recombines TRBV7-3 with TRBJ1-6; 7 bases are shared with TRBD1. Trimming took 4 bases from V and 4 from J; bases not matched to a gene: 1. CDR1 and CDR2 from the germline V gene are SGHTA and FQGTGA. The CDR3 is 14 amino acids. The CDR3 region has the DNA TGTGCCAGCAGCTCGACAGGGTATAATTCACCCCTCCACTTT. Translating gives CASSSTGYNSPLHF. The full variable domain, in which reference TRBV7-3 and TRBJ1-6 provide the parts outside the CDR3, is GAGVSQTPSNKVTEKGKYVELRCDPISGHTALYWYRQSLGQGPEFLIYFQGTGAADDSGLPNDRFFAVRPEGSVSTLKIQRTERGDSAVYLCASSSTGYNSPLHFGNGTRLTVT.

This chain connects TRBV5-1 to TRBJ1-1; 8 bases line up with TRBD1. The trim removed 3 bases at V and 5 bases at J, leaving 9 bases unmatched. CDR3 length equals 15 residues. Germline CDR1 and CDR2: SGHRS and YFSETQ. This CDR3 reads CASSYSADRATEAFF. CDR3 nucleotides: TGCGCCAGCAGCTACTCGGCGGACAGGGCAACTGAAGCTTTCTTT.

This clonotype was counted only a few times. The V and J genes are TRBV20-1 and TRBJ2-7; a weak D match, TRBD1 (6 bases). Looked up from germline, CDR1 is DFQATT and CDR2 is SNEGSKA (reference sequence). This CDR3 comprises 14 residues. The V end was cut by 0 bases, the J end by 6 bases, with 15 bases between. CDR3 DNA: TGCAGTGCTAGAGACCCCCCTTTAGGGGGCGAGCAGTACTTC. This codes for CSARDPPLGGEQYF.

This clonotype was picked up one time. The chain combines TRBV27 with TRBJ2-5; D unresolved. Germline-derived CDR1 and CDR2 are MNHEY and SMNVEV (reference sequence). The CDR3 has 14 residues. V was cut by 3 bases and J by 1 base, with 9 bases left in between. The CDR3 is CASSFSTSQETQYF. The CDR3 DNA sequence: TGTGCCAGCAGTTTTAGTACTTCCCAAGAGACCCAGTACTTC.

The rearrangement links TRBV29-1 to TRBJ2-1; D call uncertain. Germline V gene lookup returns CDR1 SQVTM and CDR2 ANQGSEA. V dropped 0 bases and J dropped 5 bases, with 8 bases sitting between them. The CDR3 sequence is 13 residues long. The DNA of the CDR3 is TGCAGCGTTGAAGACGGCAGGCACAATGAGCAGTTCTTC. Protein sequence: CSVEDGRHNEQFF.

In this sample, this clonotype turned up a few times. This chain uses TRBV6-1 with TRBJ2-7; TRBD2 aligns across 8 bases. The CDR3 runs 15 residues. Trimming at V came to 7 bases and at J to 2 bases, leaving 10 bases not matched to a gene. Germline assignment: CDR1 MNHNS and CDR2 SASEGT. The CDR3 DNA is TGTGCCAGCACCCCCTCATCGGGACTAGCCTACGAGCAGTACTTC. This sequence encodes CASTPSSGLAYEQYF.

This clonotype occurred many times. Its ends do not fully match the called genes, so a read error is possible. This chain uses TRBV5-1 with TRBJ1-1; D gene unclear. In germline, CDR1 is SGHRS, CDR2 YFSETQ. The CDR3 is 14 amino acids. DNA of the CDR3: TGTGCCAGCAGTTTAGCACGGGTTAACACTGAAGCTTTCTTT. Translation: CASSLARVNTEAFF.

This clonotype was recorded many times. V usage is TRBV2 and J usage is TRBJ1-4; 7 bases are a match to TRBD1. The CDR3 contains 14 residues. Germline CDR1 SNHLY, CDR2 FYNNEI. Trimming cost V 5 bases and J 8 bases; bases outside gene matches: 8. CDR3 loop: CASSTQGVREKLFF. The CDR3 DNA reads TGTGCCAGCAGTACTCAGGGGGTTAGGGAAAAACTGTTTTTT.

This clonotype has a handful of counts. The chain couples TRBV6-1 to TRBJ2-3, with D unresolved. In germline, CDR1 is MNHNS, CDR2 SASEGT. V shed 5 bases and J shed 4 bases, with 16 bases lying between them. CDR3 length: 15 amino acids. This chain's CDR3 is CASSFRVYEADTQYF. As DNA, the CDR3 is TGTGCCAGCAGTTTCCGGGTCTATGAGGCAGATACGCAGTATTTT.

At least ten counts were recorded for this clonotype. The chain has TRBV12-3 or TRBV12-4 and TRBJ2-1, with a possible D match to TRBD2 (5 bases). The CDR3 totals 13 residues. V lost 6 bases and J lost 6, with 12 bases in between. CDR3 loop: CASRVEGLNEQFF. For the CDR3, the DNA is TGTGCCAGCAGGGTTGAGGGCCTCAATGAGCAGTTCTTC.

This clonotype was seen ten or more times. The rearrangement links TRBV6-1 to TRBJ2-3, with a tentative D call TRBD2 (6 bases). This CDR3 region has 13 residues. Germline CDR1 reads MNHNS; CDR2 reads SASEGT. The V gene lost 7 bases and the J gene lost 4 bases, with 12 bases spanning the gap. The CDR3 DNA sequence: TGTGCCAGCACCGGAGGGTTCGCAGATACGCAGTATTTT. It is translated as CASTGGFADTQYF.

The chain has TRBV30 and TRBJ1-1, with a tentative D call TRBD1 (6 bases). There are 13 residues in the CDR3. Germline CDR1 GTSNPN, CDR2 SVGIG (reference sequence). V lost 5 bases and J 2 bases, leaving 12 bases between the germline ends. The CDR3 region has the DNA TGTGCCTGGTCCCGGGACACCAACACTGAAGCTTTCTTT. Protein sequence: CAWSRDTNTEAFF.

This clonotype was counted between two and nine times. The CDR3 reads CSARPQGLAGGRETQYF. CDR3 bases: TGCAGTGCTAGACCCCAGGGACTAGCGGGAGGTCGGGAGACCCAGTACTTC. The chain combines TRBV20-1 with TRBJ2-5, with 15 bases aligning to TRBD2. The CDR3 covers 17 residues. V dropped 2 bases and J dropped 5; count of bases not matched to a gene: 9. Germline V gives CDR1 DFQATT, CDR2 SNEGSKA (reference sequence).

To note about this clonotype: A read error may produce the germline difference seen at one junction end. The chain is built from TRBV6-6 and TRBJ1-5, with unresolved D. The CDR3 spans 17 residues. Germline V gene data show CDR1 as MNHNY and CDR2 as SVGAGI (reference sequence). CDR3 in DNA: TGTGCCAGCAGTTACTCGAGACCGGGCAGGTCCAATCAGTCCCAGCATTTT. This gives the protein CASSYSRPGRSNQSQHF.